The 2 T cell receptor beta chains reported below all come from one sample, sequenced in a study of T cell responses to AZD1222 COVID-19 vaccine. Sequencing used immunoSEQ multiplex PCR; TCRdb keeps in-frame clones, though not all of them. Among 170,000 or so clones listed, around 92% were seen once. The sequencing used peripheral blood, collected on day 0 of AZD1222 vaccination. All receptors derive from an adult in good health.

The genes are TRBV2 and TRBJ2-7; 7 positions agree with TRBD1. The V and J ends lost 6 bases and 3 bases, in that order; junction bases with no gene match: 8. The CDR3 contains 14 residues. CDR1 is SNHLY and CDR2 is FYNNEI in the germline V gene. The CDR3 coding sequence is TGTGCCAGCAGGCGACAGGGTTCGATCTACGAGCAGTACTTC. Translation gives CASRRQGSIYEQYF.

This chain uses TRBV28 with TRBJ1-1; 7 bases agree with TRBD1. Germline-derived CDR1 and CDR2 are MDHEN and SYDVKM. V dropped 2 bases and J dropped 2; count of bases not matched to a gene: 5. The CDR3 covers 15 residues. CDR3 region: CASSLGGTVNTEAFF. The CDR3 nucleotides read TGTGCCAGCAGTTTAGGGGGGACAGTCAACACTGAAGCTTTCTTT.